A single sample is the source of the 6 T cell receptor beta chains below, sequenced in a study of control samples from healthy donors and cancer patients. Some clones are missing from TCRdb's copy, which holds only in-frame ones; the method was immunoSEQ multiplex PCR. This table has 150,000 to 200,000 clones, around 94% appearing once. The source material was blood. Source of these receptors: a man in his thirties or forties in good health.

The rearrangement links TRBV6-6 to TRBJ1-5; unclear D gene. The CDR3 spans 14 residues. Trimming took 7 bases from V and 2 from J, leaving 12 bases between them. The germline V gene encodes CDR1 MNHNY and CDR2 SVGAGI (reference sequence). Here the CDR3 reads CASTPVGGNQPQHF. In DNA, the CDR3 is TGTGCCAGCACCCCGGTGGGTGGCAATCAGCCCCAGCATTTT.

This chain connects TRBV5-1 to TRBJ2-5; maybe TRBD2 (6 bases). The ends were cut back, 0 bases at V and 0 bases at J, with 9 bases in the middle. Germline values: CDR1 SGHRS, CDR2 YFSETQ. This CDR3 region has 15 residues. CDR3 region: CASSLAGGYQETQYF. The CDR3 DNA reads TGCGCCAGCAGCTTGGCTGGGGGGTACCAAGAGACCCAGTACTTC. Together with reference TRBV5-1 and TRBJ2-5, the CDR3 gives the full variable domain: KAGVTQTPRYLIKTRGQQVTLSCSPISGHRSVSWYQQTPGQGLQFLFEYFSETQRNKGNFPGRFSGRQFSNSRSEMNVSTLELGDSALYLCASSLAGGYQETQYFGPGTRLLVL.

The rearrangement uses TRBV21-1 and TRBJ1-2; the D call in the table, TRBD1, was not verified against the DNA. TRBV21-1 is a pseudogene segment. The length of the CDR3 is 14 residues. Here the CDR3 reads CASSKAAPMGPYTF. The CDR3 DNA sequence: TGTGCCAGCAGCAAAGCAGCCCCGATGGGGCCATACACCTTC.

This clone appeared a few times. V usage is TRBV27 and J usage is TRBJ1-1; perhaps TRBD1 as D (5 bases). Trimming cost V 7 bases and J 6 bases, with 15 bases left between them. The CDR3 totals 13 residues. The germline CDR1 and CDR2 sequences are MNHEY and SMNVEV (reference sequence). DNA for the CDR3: TGTGCCAGCAAAACCACGGGGGGTGCTGAAGCTTTCTTT. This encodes CASKTTGGAEAFF.

The CDR3 bases are TGCGCCAGCAGCCCATTAGCGGGAGGGTGGGGGGCTGAGCAGTTCTTC. This gives the protein CASSPLAGGWGAEQFF. V is TRBV4-1 and J is TRBJ2-1, with 11 positions matching TRBD2. Trimming at V came to 4 bases and at J to 9 bases, leaving 11 bases not matched to a gene. The CDR3 runs 16 residues. Germline V gene lookup returns CDR1 MGHRA and CDR2 YSYEKL.

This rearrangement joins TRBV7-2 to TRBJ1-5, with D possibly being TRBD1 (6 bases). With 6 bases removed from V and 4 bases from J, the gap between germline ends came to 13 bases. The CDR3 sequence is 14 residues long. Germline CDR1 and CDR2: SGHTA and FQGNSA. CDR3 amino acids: CASSSRGMNQPQHF. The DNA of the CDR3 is TGTGCCAGCAGTAGTAGGGGGATGAATCAGCCCCAGCATTTT.